Listed here are 10 T cell receptor delta chains from one sample, sequenced in a study of γδ T cells in repeated Plasmodium falciparum infection. TCRdb re-processed the multiplex PCR reads using CATT. The sample gives 40,000 to 55,000 delta-chain clones, approximately 2% of which show up once; approximately 25% is in the top ten. Vgamma9/Vdelta2+ and Vdelta2-negative gammadelta T cells were flow-sorted from PBMC for bulk sequencing. Source material: gamma-delta T cells from blood. Receptors were obtained from a pool of human donors (malaria-infected and uninfected, not separated).

On this clone: A read error is likely here: a far larger clone is one base away. Additional DNA sequences in this sample encode the identical CDR3. This chain joins TRAV38-2/DV8 and TRDJ1, with TRDD3 matching 11 bases. Since TCRdb gives no J gene, matching the DNA to germline was used here to assign it. Germline V gene sequence: CDR1 TSESDYY, CDR2 QEAYKQQN. CDR3 length: 24 amino acids. The J segment lost 3 bases and the V segment lost 0 bases, leaving 28 bases of the junction unmatched. CDR3 DNA: TGTGCTTATAGGAGCGCGAGACGTTGGGACCCTTTGCTGGGGGATACTTGGTCGGCCGATAAACTCATCTTT. Protein sequence: CAYRSARRWDPLLGDTWSADKLIF.

This clone was counted only a few times. The mismatch at residue 11 between this DNA's translation and the TCRdb protein of a much larger clone likely reflects a read error; the protein shown is translated from the DNA. This chain uses TRDV1 with TRDJ1; possible D gene TRDD3, 5 bases. Assignment of the J gene here rests on matching the DNA to germline, because TCRdb gives none. The CDR3 has 15 amino acids. The V gene's germline CDR1 is TSWWSYY and CDR2 QGS. CDR3 region: CALGEVAGITEKLIF. Written as DNA, the CDR3 is TGTGCTCTTGGGGAAGTTGCCGGGATCACCGAGAAACTCATCTTT.

Note on this clone: TCRdb assigns this DNA the protein of a much larger clone, which departs from its translation at residue 3; this likely reflects a read error, and the protein shown comes from translating the DNA. This chain uses TRDV3 with TRDJ1; no clear D gene. Trimming removed 4 bases from V and 8 bases from J, with 32 bases in between. This CDR3 region has 17 residues. Germline V CDR1 and CDR2: TVYSNPD, GDNSRS (reference sequence). The DNA for the CDR3 is TGTGCCTCTAAATCTACGACCAGCTTTCGCGGGTACAGAAAACTCATCTTT. Encoded protein: CASKSTTSFRGYRKLIF.

This clone was counted between two and nine times. A far bigger clonotype differs at one base, so this is likely a read error. It is unclear where the CDR3 begins or ends on the DNA, so no DNA is shown, and the CDR3 is as TCRdb lists it. The sample has other DNA sequences that encode this CDR3 too. The V gene call reads TRAV38-2/DV8; no J gene was called; the D call TRDD3 from the table was never checked on the DNA. The CDR3 region is 21 residues in length, termini included. Germline V gives CDR1 TSESDYY, CDR2 QEAYKQQN. The CDR3 is CAYRSYPSYIWWGFSSDKLIF.

In its sample, this clone was seen a few times. V and J are TRDV2 and TRDJ1; TRDD3 aligns across 13 bases. The J gene, not given by TCRdb, was assigned here from a germline match of the nucleotide sequence. J was trimmed by 0 bases and V by 0 bases; bases with no gene match: 9. Germline CDR1 GEAIGNYY, CDR2 EKD. The CDR3 length is 19 residues. The CDR3 region is CACDTLQLGDTEYTDKLIF. DNA of the CDR3: TGTGCCTGTGACACCCTCCAACTGGGGGATACGGAGTACACCGATAAACTCATCTTT.

As to this clone: TCRdb assigns this DNA the protein of a much larger clone, which departs from its translation at residue 13; this likely reflects a read error, and the protein shown comes from translating the DNA. The V call is TRDV2, the J call TRDJ1; TRDD3 matches at 11 bases. TCRdb lists no J gene, so it was determined here by aligning the DNA to germline. The V gene's germline CDR1 is GEAIGNYY and CDR2 EKD. The V gene end was trimmed by 0 bases and the J gene end by 0 bases; junction bases not matched to a gene: 11. There are 19 residues in the CDR3. CDR3 residues: CACDTVSGGYSGNTDKLIF. The DNA for the CDR3 is TGTGCCTGTGACACCGTTTCTGGGGGATACTCCGGGAACACCGATAAACTCATCTTT.

With respect to this clone: This sequence is one base from a far larger clone and is likely a read error. Different DNA sequences within this sample yield the same CDR3. The rearrangement links TRDV2 to TRDJ1, with 10 bases fitting TRDD3. The J gene was not available in TCRdb and was assigned here by matching the DNA to germline segments. Germline V gene data show CDR1 as GEAIGNYY and CDR2 as EKD. The CDR3 is 23 amino acids. V gave up 5 bases and J gave up 1 base; unmatched junction bases: 30. CDR3 loop: CACGKHFLMRGIRSRGCTDKLIF. The CDR3 DNA is TGTGCCTGTGGCAAACACTTCCTGATGAGGGGGATACGCTCCCGGGGTTGCACCGATAAACTCATCTTT.

With regard to this clone: TCRdb attributes to this sequence the protein of a much larger clone, which differs from the DNA translation at residue 27; a read error is likely, and the protein displayed is translated from the DNA. The chain recombines TRDV1 with TRDJ1; TRDD3 matches 10 bases. The J gene, missing from TCRdb, was assigned here through DNA to germline matching. V lost 0 bases to trimming and J lost 0 bases; unmatched junction nucleotides: 55. Germline CDR1 TSWWSYY, CDR2 QGS. The CDR3 spans 34 residues. This CDR3 reads CALGELFSSPSSVLGVMVIRPYWGMEAHTDKLIF. For the CDR3, the DNA is TGTGCTCTTGGGGAACTTTTCTCTTCGCCTTCCTCCGTACTGGGGGTGATGGTGATACGGCCGTACTGGGGGATGGAAGCCCACACCGATAAACTCATCTTT.

There are a few counts of this clone. This DNA's translation and the protein TCRdb lists, from a much larger clone, do not match at residue 8, likely due to a read error; the protein shown is translated from the DNA. The J gene is TRDJ1, the V gene TRDV1, with TRDD3 identical over 9 bases. TCRdb is silent on the J gene; assignment here came from matching the DNA to germline. In germline, CDR1 is TSWWSYY, CDR2 QGS. With V trimmed by 0 bases and J by 1 base, 18 bases remained unmatched. This CDR3 is built from 21 residues. The CDR3 bases are TGTGCTCTTGGGGAACTAAGGCGTTGCACTGGGGGAACGGGGCGCACCGATAAACTCATCTTT. This sequence encodes CALGELRRCTGGTGRTDKLIF.

This clone appeared many times. With a far larger clone one base away, a read error is the likely cause. The sample carries other DNA sequences with the same CDR3. V is TRDV2 and J is TRDJ1, with 10 bases that match TRDD3. The length of the CDR3 is 17 residues. CDR1 is GEAIGNYY and CDR2 is EKD in the germline V gene. CDR3 nucleotide sequence: TGTGCCTGTGACACCCCATGGGTGGGGGATACCTCCGATAAACTCATATTT. This translates into CACDTPWVGDTSDKLIF.